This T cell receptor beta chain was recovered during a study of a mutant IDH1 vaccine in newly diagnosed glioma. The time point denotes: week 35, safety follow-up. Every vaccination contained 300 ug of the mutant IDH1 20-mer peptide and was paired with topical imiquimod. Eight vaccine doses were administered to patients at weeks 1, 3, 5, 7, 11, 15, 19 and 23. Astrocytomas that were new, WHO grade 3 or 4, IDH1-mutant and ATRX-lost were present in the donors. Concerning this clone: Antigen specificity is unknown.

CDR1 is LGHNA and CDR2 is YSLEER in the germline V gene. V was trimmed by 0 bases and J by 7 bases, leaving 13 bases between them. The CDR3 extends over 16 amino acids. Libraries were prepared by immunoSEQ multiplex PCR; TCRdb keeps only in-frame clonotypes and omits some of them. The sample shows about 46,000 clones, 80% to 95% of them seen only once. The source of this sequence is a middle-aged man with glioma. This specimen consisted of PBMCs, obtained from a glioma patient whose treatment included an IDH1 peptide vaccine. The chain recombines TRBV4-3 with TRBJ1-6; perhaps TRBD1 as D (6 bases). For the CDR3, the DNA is TGCGCCAGCAGCCAAGAGCTCCGGGACAACAATTCACCCCTCCACTTT. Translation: CASSQELRDNNSPLHF.